This entry is about one T cell receptor beta chain. Its cognate antigen is unknown. It was by 5' RACE with UMI labels that the TRB cDNA libraries were prepared. Following a re-call of the 5' RACE reads, TCRdb has one entry per CDR3 protein and lacks DNA. The ten most abundant clones cover 4% of a sample with tens of thousands of distinct CDR3 sequences. These data come from a study of CXCR3-negative and CXCR3-positive naive CD8 T cells. Findings and limits, study-wide: TRBV-TRBJ usage matched between naive CXCR3-negative and CXCR3-positive cells but not between memory cells.

This CDR3 spans 12 amino acids. The germline V gene has CDR1 SQVTM and CDR2 ANQGSEA. This receptor was identified in a human donor in good health. Some clones in this sample may be carry-over from other donors' samples. The chain combines TRBV29-1 with TRBJ2-7. Material: naive CXCR3- CD8+ T cells from blood. Subset noted: CD45RO-CCR7+CD27+CD95- naive CD8+ T cells lacking CXCR3 (TNR3-). CDR3 in amino acids: CSAQDGDYEQYF.